These 20 T cell receptor beta chains came from one sample sequenced in a study of cytomegalovirus exposure and HLA in healthy donors. This table comes from immunoSEQ multiplex PCR, and its TCRdb copy is limited to in-frame clones, with some not included. The table lists 78,000 or so clones, 90% to 97% of them singletons, with 1.6% in the top ten. The sample was PBMCs. These TCRs come from a young man in good health and CMV-seropositive.

The rearrangement links TRBV5-1 to TRBJ2-3; 9 nucleotides align to TRBD1. The length of the CDR3 is 14 residues. The junction had 4 bases not matched to a gene; V was cut back by 2 bases and J by 6 bases. CDR1 is SGHRS and CDR2 is YFSETQ in the germline V gene. The CDR3 nucleotides read TGCGCCAGCAGCTTTGGGACAGGGTCGGATACGCAGTATTTT. Its translation: CASSFGTGSDTQYF. The full variable domain, rest sourced from reference TRBV5-1 and TRBJ2-3, is KAGVTQTPRYLIKTRGQQVTLSCSPISGHRSVSWYQQTPGQGLQFLFEYFSETQRNKGNFPGRFSGRQFSNSRSEMNVSTLELGDSALYLCASSFGTGSDTQYFGPGTRLTVL.

This rearrangement joins TRBV25-1 to TRBJ1-1; TRBD1 might be the D (5 bases). CDR1 and CDR2 from the germline V gene are MGHDK and SYGVNS. This CDR3 comprises 14 residues. Trimming removed 4 bases from V and 4 bases from J, with 13 bases in between. The CDR3 reads CASSGGGGPTEAFF. As DNA, the CDR3 is TGTGCCAGCAGTGGGGGCGGGGGACCCACTGAAGCTTTCTTT.

The V call is TRBV5-1, the J call TRBJ2-7, with D possibly matching TRBD1 (6 bases). Deletions cut 2 bases from V and 2 bases from J, with 11 bases between. Germline V gene data show CDR1 as SGHRS and CDR2 as YFSETQ. The CDR3 length is 14 residues. CDR3 protein: CASSFKQGAYEQYF. CDR3 DNA: TGCGCCAGCAGCTTTAAACAGGGAGCCTACGAGCAGTACTTC.

V and J are TRBV10-1 and TRBJ2-2; possible D gene TRBD1, 5 bases. The CDR3 runs to 12 residues. V shed 4 bases and J shed 6 bases, with 6 bases lying between them. Per the germline V gene, CDR1 is WNHNN and CDR2 is SYGVQD (reference sequence). The CDR3 DNA is TGCGCCAGCAGTGTGGGGCCCGGGGAGCTGTTTTTT. Translated, it gives CASSVGPGELFF.

CDR3 in amino acids: CASRRAATYQETQYF. The CDR3 DNA sequence: TGTGCCAGCAGGCGGGCAGCAACGTACCAAGAGACCCAGTACTTC. The J gene is TRBJ2-5, the V gene TRBV27, with a tentative D call TRBD2 (5 bases). The CDR3 is 15 amino acids. Germline CDR1 MNHEY, CDR2 SMNVEV (reference sequence). V lost 6 bases and J 0 bases, leaving 14 bases between the germline ends.

The chain joins TRBV13 to TRBJ1-2, with D possibly matching TRBD1 (5 bases). Germline CDR1 and CDR2: PRHDT and FYEKMQ (reference sequence). There are 14 residues in the CDR3. V was shortened by 5 bases and J by 2 bases, with 12 bases between the two germline ends. The CDR3 sequence: CASSRGGENYGYTF. The CDR3 nucleotides read TGTGCCAGCAGCCGGGGGGGAGAGAACTATGGCTACACCTTC. The full variable domain, rest sourced from reference TRBV13 and TRBJ1-2, is AAGVIQSPRHLIKEKRETATLKCYPIPRHDTVYWYQQGPGQDPQFLISFYEKMQSDKGSIPDRFSAQQFSDYHSELNMSSLELGDSALYFCASSRGGENYGYTFGSGTRLTVV.

Only a few counts were recorded for this clone. This chain links TRBV27 with TRBJ1-1; D not certain. Germline CDR1 is MNHEY and CDR2 is SMNVEV (reference sequence). This CDR3 contains 13 residues. V shed 5 bases and J shed 1 base, with 8 bases lying between them. CDR3 nucleotide sequence: TGTGCCAGCAGTGCAGAGGGGAACACTGAAGCTTTCTTT. Amino acid sequence: CASSAEGNTEAFF.

J is TRBJ2-1 and V is TRBV7-2; 10 bases match TRBD2. V was pared by 1 base and J by 9 bases, with 9 bases of the junction left unmatched. Germline V gene sequence: CDR1 SGHTA, CDR2 FQGNSA. The CDR3 contains 16 residues. CDR3 sequence (DNA): TGTGCCAGCAGCTTAGAATGGCCTAGCGGGAGTCCTGAGCAGTTCTTC. It encodes CASSLEWPSGSPEQFF.

The chain has TRBV7-9 and TRBJ1-2; maybe TRBD1 (5 bases). The V and J ends lost 5 bases and 3 bases respectively, with 10 bases between them. The CDR3 runs 13 residues. Germline lookup yields CDR1 SEHNR and CDR2 FQNEAQ (reference sequence). The CDR3 sequence is CASSQTEDYGYTF. The CDR3 DNA is TGTGCCAGCAGCCAGACAGAGGACTATGGCTACACCTTC.

The V and J genes are TRBV28 and TRBJ1-1, with 9 bases identical to TRBD1. Germline CDR1 and CDR2: MDHEN and SYDVKM. The CDR3 runs 18 residues. V gave up 5 bases and J gave up 5 bases; unmatched junction bases: 18. The CDR3 region has the DNA TGTGCCAGCAGTGAACAGGGGGCCGGGATTAATGGAGGTACTGAAGCTTTCTTT. Encoded protein: CASSEQGAGINGGTEAFF.

This clone has only one observation. The chain couples TRBV25-1 to TRBJ2-7; D is possibly TRBD1 (6 bases). The CDR3 runs 15 residues. Germline loops: CDR1 MGHDK, CDR2 SYGVNS. With 2 bases removed from V and 4 bases from J, the gap between germline ends came to 15 bases. Here the CDR3 reads CASSEIPGARYEQYF. The CDR3 nucleotides are TGTGCCAGCAGTGAAATCCCAGGGGCGCGGTACGAGCAGTACTTC.

The V call is TRBV10-2, the J call TRBJ2-2; a weak D match, TRBD2 (5 bases). The CDR3 is 13 amino acids. V lost 6 bases and J lost 7, with 12 bases in between. The germline gives CDR1 WSHSY, CDR2 SAAADI. The CDR3 DNA follows: TGCGCCAGCAGGGAGAGCGGCGGCGGGGAGCTGTTTTTT. Residues: CASRESGGGELFF.

The V and J genes are TRBV6-4 and TRBJ2-1, with 10 bases that match TRBD1. Losses at the gene ends were 4 bases for V and 12 bases for J; bases not matched to a gene: 12. Germline V gene sequence: CDR1 MRHNA, CDR2 SNTAGT. This CDR3 is built from 15 residues. In nucleotides, the CDR3 is TGTGCCAGCAGTGTCGGTCCCGGGACAGGGGAGGTGCAGTTCTTC. Translation gives CASSVGPGTGEVQFF.

This rearrangement joins TRBV13 to TRBJ2-2; TRBD2 agrees at 7 bases. The J segment lost 3 bases and the V segment lost 3 bases, leaving 13 bases of the junction unmatched. Germline V gene data show CDR1 as PRHDT and CDR2 as FYEKMQ (reference sequence). The CDR3 length is 18 residues. CDR3 coding DNA: TGTGCCAGCAGCTTTTTCCGGGGGAGCGGGATGCACACCGGGGAGCTGTTTTTT. It specifies CASSFFRGSGMHTGELFF.

The chain is built from TRBV11-2 and TRBJ2-1; D perhaps matches TRBD2 (5 bases). Per germline, CDR1 SGHAT and CDR2 FQNNGV. CDR3 size: 12 residues. Trimming left V 5 bases short and J 5 bases short, with 7 bases between. The CDR3 loop is CASSGRDNEQFF. For the CDR3, the DNA is TGTGCCAGCAGCGGGCGGGACAATGAGCAGTTCTTC.

J is TRBJ2-3 and V is TRBV10-1, with a tentative D call TRBD2 (5 bases). Per the germline V gene, CDR1 is WNHNN and CDR2 is SYGVQD (reference sequence). V was clipped by 4 bases and J by 2 bases, with 10 bases between them. This CDR3 has 14 amino acids. The CDR3 sequence: CASSVAPDTDTQYF. CDR3 sequence (DNA): TGCGCCAGCAGTGTAGCGCCGGACACAGATACGCAGTATTTT.

The rearrangement uses TRBV5-1 and TRBJ2-7, with 11 positions matching TRBD1. CDR1 and CDR2 (germline): SGHRS, YFSETQ. The CDR3 runs to 15 residues. After removal of 4 bases from V and 0 bases from J, the junction contained 3 bases not matched to a gene. In DNA form, the CDR3 reads TGCGCCAGCAGCCCCGGGACAGGGGGCTCCTACGAGCAGTACTTC. It codes for CASSPGTGGSYEQYF.

The chain is built from TRBV28 and TRBJ2-1; perhaps TRBD1 as D (6 bases). Looked up from germline, CDR1 is MDHEN and CDR2 is SYDVKM. The ends were cut back, 5 bases at V and 1 base at J, with 15 bases in the middle. CDR3 length: 16 residues. As DNA, the CDR3 is TGTGCCAGCAGTCTTATGTCGGGACATTCCTACAATGAGCAGTTCTTC. Translating it yields CASSLMSGHSYNEQFF.

The CDR3 region is CASSERGSAKNIQYF. The CDR3 DNA is TGTGCCAGCAGTGAAAGAGGGTCGGCCAAAAACATTCAGTACTTC. The chain links TRBV6-1 to TRBJ2-4, with a possible D match to TRBD2 (5 bases). V gave up 2 bases and J gave up 1 base, with 9 bases separating them. The CDR3 has 15 residues. CDR1 and CDR2 (germline): MNHNS, SASEGT.

The chain uses TRBV28 and TRBJ2-1; D possibly corresponds to TRBD2 (5 bases). This CDR3 is 11 amino acids long. The V gene's germline CDR1 is MDHEN and CDR2 SYDVKM. The V and J ends lost 9 bases and 9 bases respectively, with 12 bases between them. The CDR3 sequence is CASHRGSEQFF. In DNA, the CDR3 is TGTGCCAGTCATCGAGGGAGTGAGCAGTTCTTC.